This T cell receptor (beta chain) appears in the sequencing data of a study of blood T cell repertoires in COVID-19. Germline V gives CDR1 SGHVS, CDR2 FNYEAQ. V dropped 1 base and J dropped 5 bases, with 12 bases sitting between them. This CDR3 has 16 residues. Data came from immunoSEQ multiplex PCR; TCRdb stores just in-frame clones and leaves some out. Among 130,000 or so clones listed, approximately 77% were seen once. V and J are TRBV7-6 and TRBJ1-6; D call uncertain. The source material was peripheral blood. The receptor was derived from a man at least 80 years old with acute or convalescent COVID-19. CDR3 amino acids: CASSLGRPDNNSPLHF. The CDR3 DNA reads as TGTGCCAGCAGCTTAGGGCGTCCAGACAATAATTCACCCCTCCACTTT.